This T cell receptor beta chain was recovered during a study of cytotoxic CD8 clonotypes in ibrutinib-treated CLL (dated by TCRdb to 2020 to 2023). At the level of the whole study: The cohort was composed of ten to eleven relapsed/refractory and roughly 15 treatment-naive patients; IGHV unmutated status was identified in approximately 17 patients. Responses were partial in about 25 patients and complete in 2; after median approximately 5.5 years follow-up, around 15 stayed in remission and roughly twelve progressed. Samples at response were collected after a median of about 11 months of treatment, with a range of roughly 6 to 36 months. An average of roughly 250,000 productive templates and 94,082 productive rearrangements was obtained per sample. Of the 80 to 95 participants in the trial, approximately 25 had longitudinal samples available. Cryopreserved peripheral blood mononuclear cells were obtained before treatment, at response, and at either sustained remission or disease progression. All remission and progressive disease samples were collected while patients were still receiving ibrutinib.

According to the germline V gene, CDR1 reads LGHNA and CDR2 reads YSLEER. The CDR3 has 15 amino acids, counting the end cysteine and phenylalanine. Only the CDR3 portion is preserved as DNA: 45 bases, with reading frame beginning at the first base. V has 4 bases trimmed and J has 8 bases trimmed; junction bases matching no gene number 10. General conclusions and limits of the study: Public clonotypes were rare and either shrank or stayed stable during treatment, and the rise in clonality at ibrutinib response reflected expansion of private clonotypes. Baseline clonality exceeded that of age-matched healthy donors and correlated strongly with circulating CD8+ T-cell counts. Clonality increased at ibrutinib response, stayed stable in sustained remission, and fell back toward baseline at progression. Sustained-remission and progressing patients did not have matched sampling times, and lymph node repertoires were not examined.

Regarding this clone: Its antigen is currently not known. Base qualities are not recorded, but no much larger clone differs from it by a single base.

The goal of deep resolution MiSeq sequencing was a depth between 1 in 1 million and 1 in 200,000 T cells, and coverage averaged 10x per clonotype. The immunoSEQ hsTCRB Kit was used to generate the TCR beta libraries. As for how the authors treated the data: The data were analyzed with ImmunoSEQ Analyzer and ImmunoSEQ Data Assistant, and V, D and J gene assignments followed IMGT definitions. Clonality, with values ranging from 0 to 1, was calculated as one minus the normalized Shannon entropy of productive rearrangement frequencies. Only overrepresented clonotypes making up at least 0.05% of each patient's repertoire were included in the public clonotype analysis. Repertoires from more than ten age-matched healthy donors in immuneACCESS were used as clonality controls. TCRdb took this table from immuneACCESS and kept in-frame rearrangements with V and J called. Such tables lack part of the clones; where checked against another copy, unresolved V genes explain under half of the gap, and the rest is unexplained. The V and J calls and clone size are taken from that table; D and trimming were inferred from the DNA. This sample has around 200,000 clones in its table, and around 70% of those were observed once. The leading ten clones occupy over 5.5% of the sample.

The time point label corresponds to: approximately eleven months on ibrutinib. For TCR beta library preparation, roughly 2 micrograms of genomic DNA was extracted from cryopreserved PBMCs. Longitudinal blood samples from CLL patients on ibrutinib monotherapy were analyzed using high-throughput TCR beta sequencing. The patients took part in an open-label, single-center phase 2 trial of ibrutinib monotherapy. This TCR was sampled from a human donor with chronic lymphocytic leukemia. Here the chain combines TRBV4-3 and TRBJ1-4, with 7 bases matching TRBD1. The sequencing used PBMCs, collected after 12 months of ibrutinib treatment. The CDR3 loop reads CASSPRQGFEEKLFF. The sequenced DNA: TGCGCCAGCAGCCCTCGACAGGGATTTGAAGAAAAACTGTTTTTT.